The T cell receptor (beta chain) under discussion was sequenced for a study of T cell responses to AZD1222 COVID-19 vaccine. Generated by immunoSEQ multiplex PCR, the TCRdb table keeps only in-frame clones and is missing some. The top ten hold 1.9% of the sample, which has 110,000 to 150,000 clones, approximately 91% seen once. Second-dose timings of about 4 or about 12 weeks were pooled. Unmatched junction bases numbered 8, after V lost 0 bases and J lost 7 bases. Germline V gene lookup returns CDR1 MNHNS and CDR2 SASEGT. This CDR3 spans 16 amino acids. Regarding this clone: The antigen remains undetermined.

Findings and limits, study-wide: Spike-specific TCR repertoires showed rising breadth and depth after two AZD1222 doses. Repertoires were collected only later (after the peak T cell response had occurred). Females made up more of the donors, who were largely white British, and clonal diversity may have come out too low.

J is TRBJ1-2 and V is TRBV6-1; 10 bases map to TRBD1. The TCR sequence derives from an adult who received the AZD1222 COVID-19 vaccine. The sequencing here drew on peripheral blood, taken 28 days after the second AZD1222 dose. The CDR3 DNA follows: TGTGCCAGCAGTGAAGCTGCCCGACAGGGGGCGGGTGGCTACACCTTC. Encoded protein: CASSEAARQGAGGYTF.